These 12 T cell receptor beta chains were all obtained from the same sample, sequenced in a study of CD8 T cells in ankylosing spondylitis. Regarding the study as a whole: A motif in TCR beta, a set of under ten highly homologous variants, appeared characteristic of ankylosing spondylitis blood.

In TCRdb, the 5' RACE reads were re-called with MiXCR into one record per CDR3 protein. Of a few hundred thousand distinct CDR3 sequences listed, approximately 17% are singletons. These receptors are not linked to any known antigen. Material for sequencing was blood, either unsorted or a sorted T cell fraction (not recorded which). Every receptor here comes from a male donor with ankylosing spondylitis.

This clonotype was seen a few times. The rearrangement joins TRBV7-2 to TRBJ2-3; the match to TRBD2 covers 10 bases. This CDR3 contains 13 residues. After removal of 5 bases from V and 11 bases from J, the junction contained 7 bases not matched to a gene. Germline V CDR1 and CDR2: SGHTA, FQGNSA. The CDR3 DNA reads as TGTGCCAGCAGCCTAGAAAGACTAGCGGGGCAGTATTTT. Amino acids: CASSLERLAGQYF.

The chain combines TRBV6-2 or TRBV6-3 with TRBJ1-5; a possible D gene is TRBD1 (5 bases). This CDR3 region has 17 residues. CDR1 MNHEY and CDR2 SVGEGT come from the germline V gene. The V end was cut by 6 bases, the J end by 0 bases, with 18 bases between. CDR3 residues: CASSPGPAGVSNQPQHF. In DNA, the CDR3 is TGTGCCAGCAGCCCGGGACCGGCGGGGGTTAGCAATCAGCCCCAGCATTTT.

CDR3 region: CSARDARGGAGTGELFF. The CDR3, as DNA: TGCAGTGCTAGAGACGCTAGGGGCGGGGCGGGAACCGGGGAGCTGTTTTTT. The chain joins TRBV20-1 to TRBJ2-2, with a weak D call TRBD2 (6 bases). V lost 0 bases and J 5 bases, leaving 19 bases between the germline ends. This CDR3 contains 17 residues. Germline lookup yields CDR1 DFQATT and CDR2 SNEGSKA (reference sequence).

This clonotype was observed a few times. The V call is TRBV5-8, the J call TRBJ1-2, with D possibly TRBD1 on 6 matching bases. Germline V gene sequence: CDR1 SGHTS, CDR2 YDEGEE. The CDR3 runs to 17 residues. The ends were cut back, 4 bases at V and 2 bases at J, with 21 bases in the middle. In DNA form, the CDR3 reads TGTGCCAGCAGCCTGAGGGGAATATCAGGGGAAAACTATGGCTACACCTTC. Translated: CASSLRGISGENYGYTF. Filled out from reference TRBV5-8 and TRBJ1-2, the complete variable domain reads EAGVTQSPTHLIKTRGQQATLRCSPISGHTSVYWYQQALGLGLQFLLWYDEGEERNRGNFPPRFSGRQFPNYSSELNVNALELEDSALYLCASSLRGISGENYGYTFGSGTRLTVV.

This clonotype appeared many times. The CDR3 bases are TGTGCCAGCAGAGCTCAGGGGAGTTCCTACGAGCAGTACTTC. Translating gives CASRAQGSSYEQYF. The chain has TRBV6-2 or TRBV6-3 and TRBJ2-7; weak D call: TRBD1 (6 bases). V lost 6 bases and J lost 1, with 13 bases in between. Germline CDR1 reads MNHEY; CDR2 reads SVGEGT. CDR3 length: 14 residues.

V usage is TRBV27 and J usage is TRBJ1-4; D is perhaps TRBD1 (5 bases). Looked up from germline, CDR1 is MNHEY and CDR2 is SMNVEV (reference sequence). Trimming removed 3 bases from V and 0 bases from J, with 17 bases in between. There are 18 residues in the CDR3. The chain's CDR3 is CASSFRQGGRATNEKLFF. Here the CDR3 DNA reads TGTGCCAGCAGTTTTCGGCAGGGAGGAAGAGCAACTAATGAAAAACTGTTTTTT.

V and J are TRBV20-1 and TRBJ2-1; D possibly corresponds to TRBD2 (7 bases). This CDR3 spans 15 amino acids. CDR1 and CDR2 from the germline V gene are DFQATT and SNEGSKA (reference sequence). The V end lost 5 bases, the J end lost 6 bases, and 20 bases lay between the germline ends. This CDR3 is CSALNPGGLGNEQFF. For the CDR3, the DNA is TGCAGTGCTCTTAACCCCGGGGGGCTGGGCAATGAGCAGTTCTTC.

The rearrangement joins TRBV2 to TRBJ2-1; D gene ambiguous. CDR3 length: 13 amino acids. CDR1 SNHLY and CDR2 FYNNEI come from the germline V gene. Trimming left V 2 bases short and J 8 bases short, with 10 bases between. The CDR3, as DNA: TGTGCCAGCAGTGAATCACGGGTGGATGAGCAGTTCTTC. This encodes CASSESRVDEQFF.

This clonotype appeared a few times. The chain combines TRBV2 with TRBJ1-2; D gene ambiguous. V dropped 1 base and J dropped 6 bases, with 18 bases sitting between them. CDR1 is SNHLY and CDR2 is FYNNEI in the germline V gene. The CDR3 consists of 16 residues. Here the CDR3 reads CASSEVVVPPTHGYTF. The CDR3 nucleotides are TGTGCCAGCAGTGAAGTTGTCGTCCCCCCTACCCATGGCTACACCTTC.

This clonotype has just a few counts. As DNA, the CDR3 is TGTGCCAGCAGTTTACTCACACAGAGGGCTTTCTTT. Protein: CASSLLTQRAFF. This rearrangement joins TRBV28 to TRBJ1-1; D gene unclear. This CDR3 contains 12 residues. Germline CDR1 and CDR2: MDHEN and SYDVKM. Trimming removed 2 bases from V and 11 bases from J, with 12 bases in between.

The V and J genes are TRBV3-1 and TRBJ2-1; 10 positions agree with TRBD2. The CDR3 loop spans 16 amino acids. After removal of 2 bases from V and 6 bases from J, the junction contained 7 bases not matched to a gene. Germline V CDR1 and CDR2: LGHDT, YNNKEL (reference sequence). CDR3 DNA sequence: TGTGCCAGCAGCCAAAGACTAGCGGGTAGGTCCAATGAGCAGTTCTTC. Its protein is CASSQRLAGRSNEQFF.

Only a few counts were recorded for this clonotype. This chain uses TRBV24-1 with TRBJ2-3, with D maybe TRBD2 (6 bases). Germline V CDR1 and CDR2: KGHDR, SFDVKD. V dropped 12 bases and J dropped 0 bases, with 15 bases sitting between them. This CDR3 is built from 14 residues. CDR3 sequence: CAAGGGDSTDTQYF. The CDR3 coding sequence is TGTGCCGCCGGTGGAGGGGATAGCACAGATACGCAGTATTTT.